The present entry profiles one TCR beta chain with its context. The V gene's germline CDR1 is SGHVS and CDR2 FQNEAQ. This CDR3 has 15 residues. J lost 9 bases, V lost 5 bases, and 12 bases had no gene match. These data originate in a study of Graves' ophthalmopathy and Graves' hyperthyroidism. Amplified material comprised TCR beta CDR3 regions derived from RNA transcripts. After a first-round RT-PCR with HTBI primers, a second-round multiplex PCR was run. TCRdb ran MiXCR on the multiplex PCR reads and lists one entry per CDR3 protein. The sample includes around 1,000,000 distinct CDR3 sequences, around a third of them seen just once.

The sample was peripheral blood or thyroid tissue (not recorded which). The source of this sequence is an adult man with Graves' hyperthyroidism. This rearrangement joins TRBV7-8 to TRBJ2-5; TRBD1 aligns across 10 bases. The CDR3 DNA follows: TGTGCCAGCAGCGCCGGGACAGGGGCCGTTCAGCCCCAGTACTTC. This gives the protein CASSAGTGAVQPQYF. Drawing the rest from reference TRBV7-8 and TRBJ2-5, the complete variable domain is GAGVSQSPRYKVAKRGQDVALRCDPISGHVSLFWYQQALGQGPEFLTYFQNEAQLDKSGLPSDRFFAERPEGSVSTLKIQRTQQEDSAVYLCASSAGTGAVQPQYFGPGTRLLVL.